Listed below are T cell receptor beta chains from one sample, sequenced in a study of cytomegalovirus exposure and HLA in healthy donors. TCRdb's table, derived via immunoSEQ multiplex PCR, lists solely in-frame clones and lacks some. The data show some 200,000 clones, about 90% seen once. Sequencing was done on a sample of PBMCs. The receptors originated from a girl younger than two in good health and CMV-seronegative. CDR3s include the opening cysteine and the closing phenylalanine or tryptophan. A D gene is named only where the DNA matches it firmly. A clone size is listed for some rows: how often the clone was seen (once, few, many), or a class if it is expanded.

clone_size j_call d_call v_call cdr3_nt cdr3_aa
NA TRBJ1-6 NA TRBV6-1 TGTGCCAGCAGTGAAGAAAGGGGTGGTCCCCTCCACTTT CASSEERGGPLHF
NA TRBJ1-1 NA TRBV5-1 TGCGCCAGCAGCTGGCGACAGGCAACGAACACTGAAGCTTTCTTT CASSWRQATNTEAFF
NA TRBJ1-2 NA TRBV7-8 TGTGCCAGCAGCTTAGGGGCTTCAAACTATGGCTACACCTTC CASSLGASNYGYTF
NA TRBJ2-5 TRBD2 TRBV6-1 TGTGCCAGCAGTGGGGGAGCTAGCGGGGGTTATCAAGAGACCCAGTACTTC CASSGGASGGYQETQYF
NA TRBJ2-5 NA TRBV7-6 TGTGCCAGCAGCTTAGGACAGCCTTGGCTCCAAGAGACCCAGTACTTC CASSLGQPWLQETQYF
NA TRBJ2-1 TRBD1 TRBV29-1 TGCAGCGGGGGACCGGGACAGAAAGACAATGAGCAGTTCTTC CSGGPGQKDNEQFF
once TRBJ2-7 NA TRBV7-9 TGTGCCAGCAGCTTAGCGGCTCAAACGGGCGAGCAGTACTTC CASSLAAQTGEQYF
few TRBJ2-7 NA TRBV4-1 TGCGCCAGCATCCCTGGAGTACCTTCTTACTACGAGCAGTACTTC CASIPGVPSYYEQYF
NA TRBJ1-2 NA TRBV30 TGTGCCTGGAGTGCGGGGTTCCTGGGGTATGGCTACACCTTC CAWSAGFLGYGYTF
NA TRBJ2-3 TRBD2 TRBV5-4 TGTGCCAGCAGCTTGAAACTAGCGGACACAGATACGCAGTATTTT CASSLKLADTDTQYF
NA TRBJ1-5 TRBD1 TRBV19 TGTGCCAGCCAAAGGGACAGGGGGCTATTTGTAGTTCAGCCCCAGCATTTT CASQRDRGLFVVQPQHF
NA TRBJ2-6 TRBD1 TRBV10-3 TGTGCCATCAGTGAGTGGACAGGGGGAGTCTCTGGGGCCAACGTCCTGACTTTC CAISEWTGGVSGANVLTF
NA TRBJ2-3 NA TRBV7-8 TGTGCCAGCAGCTTAGGTCAACTAGATACGCAGTATTTT CASSLGQLDTQYF
NA TRBJ2-7 TRBD1 TRBV30 TGTGCCCGGAGTGTACAGGACAGGGGGACCTACGAGCAGTACTTC CARSVQDRGTYEQYF
NA TRBJ1-4 NA TRBV7-9 TGTGCCAGCAGCTTAATATTACCCAGGGTGGAGGAAAAACTGTTTTTT CASSLILPRVEEKLFF
NA TRBJ2-7 TRBD1 TRBV7-7 TGTGCTAGCAGCTTAGGGGGGACAGGGGACGAGCAGTACTTC CASSLGGTGDEQYF
NA TRBJ1-1 NA TRBV5-1 TGCGCCAGCAGCTTGGCCCCGGGGGAAGCTTTCTTT CASSLAPGEAFF
NA TRBJ2-3 TRBD2 TRBV7-3 TGTGCCAGCAGCTTAAGCGGGGGGTCTAGCACAGATACGCAGTATTTT CASSLSGGSSTDTQYF
NA TRBJ1-2 TRBD1 TRBV6-5 TGTGCCAGCAGTTATCTCAGGGGGCTAAACTATGGCTACACCTTC CASSYLRGLNYGYTF
NA TRBJ2-1 NA TRBV7-3 TGTGCCAGCAGTCACAGGGCCCTCAATGAGCAGTTCTTC CASSHRALNEQFF
NA TRBJ2-3 NA TRBV27 TGTGCCAGCCGGACTATCCCCAGCACAGATACGCAGTATTTT CASRTIPSTDTQYF
few TRBJ1-3 NA TRBV9 TGTGCCAGCAGCGTAGAGACAGGTCTTGGAAACACCATATATTTT CASSVETGLGNTIYF
NA TRBJ1-2 NA TRBV27 TGTGCCAGCAGTTTATCGATCCCAATAGGGACTGACTATGGCTACACCTTC CASSLSIPIGTDYGYTF
NA TRBJ2-5 NA TRBV11-3 TGTGCCAGCAGCTTAGGTTTGCGGGGACAAGAGACCCAGTACTTC CASSLGLRGQETQYF
NA TRBJ2-3 NA TRBV6-1 TGTGCCAGCAGTGAAGAATGGGCCCAAGGCCCAGATACGCAGTATTTT CASSEEWAQGPDTQYF
NA TRBJ2-7 TRBD2 TRBV30 TGTGCCTACCGACTAGCGGGAGGGCCTGGGGAGCAGTACTTC CAYRLAGGPGEQYF
NA TRBJ2-7 TRBD2 TRBV4-1 TGCGCCAGCAGCCCCCCGGGACTAGCGTCCCCCTACGAGCAGTACTTC CASSPPGLASPYEQYF
NA TRBJ2-1 TRBD2 TRBV7-3 TGTGCCAGCAGCTTATTGGGACTAGCGGGAGGATGGAGTGAGCAGTTCTTC CASSLLGLAGGWSEQFF
NA TRBJ2-7 TRBD1 TRBV5-6 TGTGCCAGCAGCTTGGGACCGGGACAGGGGCGCTTTTCCTACGAGCAGTACTTC CASSLGPGQGRFSYEQYF
NA TRBJ2-7 NA TRBV9 TGTGCCAGCAGCGTAGCGCCGGGCTACGAGCAGTACTTC CASSVAPGYEQYF
once TRBJ1-5 TRBD1 TRBV11-3 TGTGCCAGCAGCTTGAAACAGGGGTCGGGGTCGGGGCCCCAGCATTTT CASSLKQGSGSGPQHF
NA TRBJ1-1 NA TRBV5-8 TGTGCCAGCAGCTTGGCAGAGAACACTGAAGCTTTCTTT CASSLAENTEAFF
NA TRBJ2-7 TRBD1 TRBV7-9 TGTGCCAGCAGCGACCAGACGACAGGGAACGACGAGCAGTACTTC CASSDQTTGNDEQYF
NA TRBJ2-1 TRBD2 TRBV6-5 TGTGCCAGCAGTTACCCATCTAGCGGGGGCAATGAGCAGTTCTTC CASSYPSSGGNEQFF
once TRBJ2-5 TRBD2 TRBV5-1 TGCGCCAGCAGCTCGGCGACTAGCGGGGTGAGGGAGCAGTACTTC CASSSATSGVREQYF
NA TRBJ1-1 NA TRBV30 TGTGCCTGGAGTGTTGGGAGAGGGACTGAAGCTTTCTTT CAWSVGRGTEAFF
NA TRBJ1-2 NA TRBV11-2 TGTGCCAGCAGCTTAGTATCGAGCTATGGCTACACCTTC CASSLVSSYGYTF
NA TRBJ2-5 TRBD1 TRBV5-1 TGCGCCAGCAGCGCCTCGGGACAGGGAGAGACCCAGTACTTC CASSASGQGETQYF
NA TRBJ2-7 NA TRBV7-2 TGTGCCAGCAGCAGGGGACTGTCTCGTACCTACGAGCAGTACTTC CASSRGLSRTYEQYF
NA TRBJ2-1 TRBD2 TRBV7-7 TGTGCCAGCAGCCGGCGGGAGTACGATGAGCAGTTCTTC CASSRREYDEQFF
NA TRBJ2-1 TRBD2 TRBV5-1 TGCGCCAGCAGCCAAGATGGCGGGAGGTTTGATGAGCAGTTCTTC CASSQDGGRFDEQFF
NA TRBJ2-1 TRBD2 TRBV30 TGTGCCTGGAGTGGGACTAGCGGCCCCTACAATGAGCAGTTCTTC CAWSGTSGPYNEQFF
NA TRBJ2-3 TRBD1 TRBV7-6 TGTGCCAGCAGCACTTACGGCCGGGGACAGGGGGAGTATTTT CASSTYGRGQGEYF
NA TRBJ2-7 NA TRBV6-5 TGTGCCAGCAGTTACTCGCAGGGGATAAACGAGCAGTACTTC CASSYSQGINEQYF
NA TRBJ1-1 NA TRBV6-5 TGTGCCAGCAGTTACCTCAGGGTCGGAGGGGCTGAAGCTTTCTTT CASSYLRVGGAEAFF
NA TRBJ1-2 TRBD1 TRBV29-1 TGCAGCGTTCGGACCGGGACAGGGTATGGCTACACCTTC CSVRTGTGYGYTF
NA TRBJ2-3 NA TRBV7-8 TGTGCCAGCAGCTTAGTCTCTACGGGAGCCGCAGATACGCAGTATTTT CASSLVSTGAADTQYF
NA TRBJ2-2 TRBD2 TRBV5-1 TGCGCCAGCAGCCTGGGACTAGCGGCGAACACCGGGGAGCTGTTTTTT CASSLGLAANTGELFF
once TRBJ1-5 NA TRBV30 TGTGCCTGGAGCCCAGATAGCAATCAGCCCCAGCATTTT CAWSPDSNQPQHF
NA TRBJ1-5 NA TRBV7-2 TGTGCCAGCAGGTGGGGGACGGGGGATCAGCCCCAGCATTTT CASRWGTGDQPQHF
once TRBJ2-3 TRBD1 TRBV4-1 TGCGCCAGCAGCCGAGACAGGGCGAGAACAGATACGCAGTATTTT CASSRDRARTDTQYF
NA TRBJ2-7 TRBD2 TRBV7-9 TGTGCCAGCAGCCCTGCGGGCGGGGGGCCCTCCTACGAGCAGTACTTC CASSPAGGGPSYEQYF
NA TRBJ2-7 TRBD1 TRBV19 TGTGCCAGTAGTATGGGCACAGGGGGCCCATCGTCAGGCTACGAGCAGTACTTC CASSMGTGGPSSGYEQYF